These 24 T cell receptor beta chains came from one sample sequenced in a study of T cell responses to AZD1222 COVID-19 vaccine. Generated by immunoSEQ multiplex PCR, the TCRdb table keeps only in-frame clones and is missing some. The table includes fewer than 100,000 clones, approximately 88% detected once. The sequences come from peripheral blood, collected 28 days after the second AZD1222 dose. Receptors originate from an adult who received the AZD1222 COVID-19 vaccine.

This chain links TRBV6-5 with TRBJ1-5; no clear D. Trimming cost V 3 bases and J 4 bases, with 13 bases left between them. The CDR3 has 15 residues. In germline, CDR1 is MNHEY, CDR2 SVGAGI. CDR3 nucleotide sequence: TGTGCCAGCAGTTATGACGGAGGCCTGAATCAGCCCCAGCATTTT. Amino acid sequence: CASSYDGGLNQPQHF.

The CDR3 DNA follows: TGTGCCAGCAGCTTAGCCTTGACAGGGTTTAAGGCCGGGGAGCTGTTTTTT. It codes for CASSLALTGFKAGELFF. This chain uses TRBV7-2 with TRBJ2-2; 7 nucleotides match TRBD1. Germline V CDR1 and CDR2: SGHTA, FQGNSA. The CDR3 spans 17 residues. V trimming: 0 bases; J trimming: 6 bases; junction bases outside the gene matches: 10.

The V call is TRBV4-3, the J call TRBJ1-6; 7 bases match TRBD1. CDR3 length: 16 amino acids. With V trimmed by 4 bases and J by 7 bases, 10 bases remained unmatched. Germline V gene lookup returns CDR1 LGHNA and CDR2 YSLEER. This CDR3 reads CASSPTTTGPNSPLHF. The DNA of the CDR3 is TGCGCCAGCAGCCCTACCACGACAGGGCCAAATTCACCCCTCCACTTT.

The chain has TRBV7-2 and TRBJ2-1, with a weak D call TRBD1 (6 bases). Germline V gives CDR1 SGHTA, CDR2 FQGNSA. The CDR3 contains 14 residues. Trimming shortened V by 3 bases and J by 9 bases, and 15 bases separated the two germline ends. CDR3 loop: CASSFLTGRSEQFF. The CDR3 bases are TGTGCCAGCAGCTTCCTAACAGGGAGAAGTGAGCAGTTCTTC.

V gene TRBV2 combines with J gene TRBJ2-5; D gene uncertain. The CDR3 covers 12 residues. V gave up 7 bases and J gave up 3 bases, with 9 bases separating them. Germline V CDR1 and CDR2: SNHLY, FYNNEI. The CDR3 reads CASTSEKETQYF. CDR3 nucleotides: TGTGCCAGCACCAGCGAAAAAGAGACCCAGTACTTC.

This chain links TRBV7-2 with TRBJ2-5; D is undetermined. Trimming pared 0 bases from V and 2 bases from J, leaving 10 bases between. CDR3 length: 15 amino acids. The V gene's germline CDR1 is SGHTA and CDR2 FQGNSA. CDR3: CASSLAGQNQETQYF. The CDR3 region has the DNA TGTGCCAGCAGCTTAGCAGGGCAGAATCAAGAGACCCAGTACTTC.

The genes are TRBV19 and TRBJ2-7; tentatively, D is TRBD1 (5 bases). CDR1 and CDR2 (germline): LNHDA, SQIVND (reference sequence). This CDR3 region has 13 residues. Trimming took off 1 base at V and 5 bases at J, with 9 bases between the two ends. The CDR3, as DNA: TGTGCCAGTAGTATAGGTCGACAGAACGAGCAGTACTTC. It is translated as CASSIGRQNEQYF. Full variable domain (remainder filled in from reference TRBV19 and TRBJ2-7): DGGITQSPKYLFRKEGQNVTLSCEQNLNHDAMYWYRQDPGQGLRLIYYSQIVNDFQKGDIAEGYSVSREKKESFPLTVTSAQKNPTAFYLCASSIGRQNEQYFGPGTRLTVT.

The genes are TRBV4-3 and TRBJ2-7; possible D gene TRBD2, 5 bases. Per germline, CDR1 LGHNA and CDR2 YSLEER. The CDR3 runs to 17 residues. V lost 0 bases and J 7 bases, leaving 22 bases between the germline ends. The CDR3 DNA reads TGCGCCAGCAGCCAAGATTATCGGGCGGGCGCCCCTATTGAGCAGTACTTC. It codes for CASSQDYRAGAPIEQYF.

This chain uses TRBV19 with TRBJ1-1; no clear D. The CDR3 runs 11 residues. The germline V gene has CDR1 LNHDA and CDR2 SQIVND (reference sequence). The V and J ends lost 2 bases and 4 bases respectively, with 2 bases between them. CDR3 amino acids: CASSIPTEAFF. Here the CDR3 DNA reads TGTGCCAGTAGTATACCCACTGAAGCTTTCTTT.

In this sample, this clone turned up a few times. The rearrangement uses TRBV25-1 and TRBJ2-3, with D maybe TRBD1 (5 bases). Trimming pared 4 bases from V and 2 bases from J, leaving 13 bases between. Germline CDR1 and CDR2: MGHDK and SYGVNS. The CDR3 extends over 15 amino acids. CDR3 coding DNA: TGTGCCAGCAGTGGAATCCGGACACACACAGATACGCAGTATTTT. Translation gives CASSGIRTHTDTQYF.

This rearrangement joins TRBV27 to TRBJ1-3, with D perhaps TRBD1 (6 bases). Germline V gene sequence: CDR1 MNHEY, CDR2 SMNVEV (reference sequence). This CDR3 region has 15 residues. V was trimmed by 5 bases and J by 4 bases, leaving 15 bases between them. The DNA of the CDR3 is TGTGCCAGCAGTCCCATGGCAGGGGCCGGAAACACCATATATTTT. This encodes CASSPMAGAGNTIYF.

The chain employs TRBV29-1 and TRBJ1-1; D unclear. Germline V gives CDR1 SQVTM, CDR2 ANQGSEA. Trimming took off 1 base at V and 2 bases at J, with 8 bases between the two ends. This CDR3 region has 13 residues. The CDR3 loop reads CSVEVQANTEAFF. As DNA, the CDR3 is TGCAGCGTTGAAGTCCAGGCTAACACTGAAGCTTTCTTT. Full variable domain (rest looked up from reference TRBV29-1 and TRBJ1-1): SAVISQKPSRDICQRGTSLTIQCQVDSQVTMMFWYRQQPGQSLTLIATANQGSEATYESGFVIDKFPISRPNLTFSTLTVSNMSPEDSSIYLCSVEVQANTEAFFGQGTRLTVV.

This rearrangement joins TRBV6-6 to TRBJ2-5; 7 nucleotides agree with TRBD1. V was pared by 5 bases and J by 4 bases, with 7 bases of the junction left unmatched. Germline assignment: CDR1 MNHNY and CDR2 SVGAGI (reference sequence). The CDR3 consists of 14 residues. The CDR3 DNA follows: TGTGCCAGCAGTCTCTTGAGGGGGCTAGAGACCCAGTACTTC. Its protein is CASSLLRGLETQYF.

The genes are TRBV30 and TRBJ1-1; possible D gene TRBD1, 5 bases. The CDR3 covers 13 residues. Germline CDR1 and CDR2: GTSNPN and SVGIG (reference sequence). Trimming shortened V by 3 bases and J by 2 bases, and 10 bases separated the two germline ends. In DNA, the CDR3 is TGTGCCTGGAGACGCAGGGAAAACACTGAAGCTTTCTTT. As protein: CAWRRRENTEAFF.

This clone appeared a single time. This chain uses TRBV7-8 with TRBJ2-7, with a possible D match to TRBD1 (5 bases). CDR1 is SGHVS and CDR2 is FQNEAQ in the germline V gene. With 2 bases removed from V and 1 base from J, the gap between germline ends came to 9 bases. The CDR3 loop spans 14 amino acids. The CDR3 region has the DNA TGTGCCAGCAGCTTACAGGGATTTTCCTACGAGCAGTACTTC. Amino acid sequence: CASSLQGFSYEQYF.

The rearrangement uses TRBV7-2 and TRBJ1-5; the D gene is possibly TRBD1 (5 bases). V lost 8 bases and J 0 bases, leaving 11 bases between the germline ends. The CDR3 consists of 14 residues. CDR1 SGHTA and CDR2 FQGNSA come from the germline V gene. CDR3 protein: CASAGTNSNQPQHF. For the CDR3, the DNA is TGTGCCAGCGCGGGGACTAATAGCAATCAGCCCCAGCATTTT. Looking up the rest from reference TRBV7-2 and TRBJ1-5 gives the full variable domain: GAGVSQSPSNKVTEKGKDVELRCDPISGHTALYWYRQSLGQGLEFLIYFQGNSAPDKSGLPSDRFSAERTGGSVSTLTIQRTQQEDSAVYLCASAGTNSNQPQHFGDGTRLSIL.

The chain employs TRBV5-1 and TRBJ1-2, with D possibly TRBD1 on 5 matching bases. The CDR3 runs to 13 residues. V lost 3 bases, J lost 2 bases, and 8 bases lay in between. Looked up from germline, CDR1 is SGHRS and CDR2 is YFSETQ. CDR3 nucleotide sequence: TGCGCCAGCAGCTGGGACGGGAACTATGGCTACACCTTC. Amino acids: CASSWDGNYGYTF. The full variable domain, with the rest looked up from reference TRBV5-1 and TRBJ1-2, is KAGVTQTPRYLIKTRGQQVTLSCSPISGHRSVSWYQQTPGQGLQFLFEYFSETQRNKGNFPGRFSGRQFSNSRSEMNVSTLELGDSALYLCASSWDGNYGYTFGSGTRLTVV.

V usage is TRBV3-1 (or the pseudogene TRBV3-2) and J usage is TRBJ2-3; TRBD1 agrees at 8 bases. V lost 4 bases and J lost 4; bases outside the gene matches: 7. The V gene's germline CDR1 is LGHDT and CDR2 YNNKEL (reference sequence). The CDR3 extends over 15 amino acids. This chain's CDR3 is CASSPRDRLADTQYF. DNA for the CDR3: TGTGCCAGCAGCCCCCGGGACAGGCTCGCAGATACGCAGTATTTT.

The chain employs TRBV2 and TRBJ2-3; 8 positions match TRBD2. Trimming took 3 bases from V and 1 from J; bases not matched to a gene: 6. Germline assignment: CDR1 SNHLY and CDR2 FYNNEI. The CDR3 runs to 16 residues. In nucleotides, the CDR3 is TGTGCCAGCAGTGACGGGGGGGCGCAGGGCACAGATACGCAGTATTTT. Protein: CASSDGGAQGTDTQYF.

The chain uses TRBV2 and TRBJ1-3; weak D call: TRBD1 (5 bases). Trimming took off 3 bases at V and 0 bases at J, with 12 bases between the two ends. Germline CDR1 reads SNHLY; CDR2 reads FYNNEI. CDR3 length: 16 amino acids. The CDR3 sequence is CASSDVGRSSGNTIYF. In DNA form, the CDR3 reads TGTGCCAGCAGTGACGTGGGGCGGAGCTCTGGAAACACCATATATTTT. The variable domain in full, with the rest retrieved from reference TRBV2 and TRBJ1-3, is EPEVTQTPSHQVTQMGQEVILRCVPISNHLYFYWYRQILGQKVEFLVSFYNNEISEKSEIFDDQFSVERPDGSNFTLKIRSTKLEDSAMYFCASSDVGRSSGNTIYFGEGSWLTVV.

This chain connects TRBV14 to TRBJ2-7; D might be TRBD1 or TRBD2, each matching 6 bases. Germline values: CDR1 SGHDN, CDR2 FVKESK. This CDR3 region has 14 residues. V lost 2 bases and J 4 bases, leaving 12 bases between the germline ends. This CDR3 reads CASSQWGGTYEQYF. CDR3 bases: TGTGCCAGCAGCCAATGGGGCGGGACATACGAGCAGTACTTC.

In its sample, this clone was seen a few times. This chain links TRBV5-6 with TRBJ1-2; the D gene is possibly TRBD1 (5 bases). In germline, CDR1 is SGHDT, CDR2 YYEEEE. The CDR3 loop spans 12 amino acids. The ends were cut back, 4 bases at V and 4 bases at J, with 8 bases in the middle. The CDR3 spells CASSPGAYGYTF. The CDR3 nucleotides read TGTGCCAGCAGCCCCGGGGCCTATGGCTACACCTTC.

The CDR3 loop reads CASSEQGQYGYTF. CDR3 sequence (DNA): TGTGCCAGCAGTGAACAGGGTCAGTATGGCTACACCTTC. The chain uses TRBV2 and TRBJ1-2; the D gene is possibly TRBD1 (5 bases). CDR3 size: 13 residues. V was trimmed by 2 bases and J by 5 bases, leaving 9 bases between them. Per the germline V gene, CDR1 is SNHLY and CDR2 is FYNNEI.

CDR3: CASSLGSKYEQYF. The CDR3 nucleotides read TGTGCCAGCAGCTTAGGTTCGAAATACGAGCAGTACTTC. This chain links TRBV7-2 with TRBJ2-7; D is uncertain. Germline V gene lookup returns CDR1 SGHTA and CDR2 FQGNSA. The CDR3 length is 13 residues. Trimming stripped 1 base from V and 4 bases from J, with 8 bases between.